This T cell receptor beta chain was retrieved from a study of cytomegalovirus exposure and HLA in healthy donors (dated by TCRdb to about 2017). A note on the overall study: According to an earlier analysis of around 600 of the donors, about 180 million T cells yielded 117 million unique TCR beta sequences and around 280 Gb of sequence data. About 280 gigabases of sequencing data and around 87 million unique TCR sequences were included in an early release covering roughly 700 HLA-typed donors. The genetic ancestry cluster associated with self-reported Caucasian donors included over 80% of the 398 genotyped donors. The study was designed to test whether signatures of past pathogen exposure could be identified by cataloging public T cell receptors. The study used immunosequencing to profile the T cell repertoires of some 600 subjects and linked those repertoires to cytomegalovirus serostatus. In addition to the first cohort of 650 to 800 subjects, a separate validation cohort of 120 different subjects was used. To predict cytomegalovirus infection status, the study combined high-throughput TCR immunosequencing, statistical association of individual TCRs with disease status, and machine learning. In a later analysis, previously published TCR beta repertoires from roughly 710 donors were re-analyzed and high-resolution HLA genotyping was added so that TCR occurrence patterns could be studied. In the later analysis, no new phenotypic data were used to find candidate immune exposures; instead, reliance was placed on TCR beta sequences and their occurrence across donors. To decide whether each TCR beta V gene segment behaved as functional or pseudogenic, an earlier analysis of some 600 of the donors relied on high-throughput TCR beta sequencing. Donor age, sex, ethnicity and CMV serostatus were compiled together with the repertoire data. Genome-wide SNP genotypes for about three fifths of the 666 donors were used in a later genetic analysis, which treated that subset as a discovery cohort. All discovery cohort repertoires had been generated using a single sequencing platform. Class I and class II HLA loci were covered by the typing at four-digit resolution. Typing coverage varied by locus: about 620-640 donors for A, B, C, DRB1 and DQB1; about 520 for DQA1; over 600 for DPA1; more than 450 for DPB1. Four or five DR-DQ haplotypes were handled as single units for association and clustering because linkage in the cohort was strong. Across about 370 genotyped donors of the cohort, an average of roughly 250,000 unique TCR beta nucleotide sequences per donor were sequenced, and 15% to 20% of those sequences were non-productive.

The cohort comprised 550 to 700 healthy bone marrow donors. At the time of sampling, every cohort member was nominally healthy, though immune exposures that went unrecorded were likely present. The donor was CMV seropositive and was included in the group of 250 to 300 seropositive cohort members. Every donor gave a peripheral blood sample, and the peripheral blood mononuclear cells from that sample were used for TCR beta sequencing. The Qiagen DNeasy Blood Extraction Kit was used to extract genomic DNA from the blood cell samples. Library generation was performed with the immunoSEQ multiplex PCR assay. The multiplex PCR relied on a mix of 60 forward primers for TCR Vbeta segments and 13 reverse primers for TCR Jbeta segments. The CDR3 region of rearranged TCR beta genes was amplified from genomic DNA by a multiplex PCR assay. Amplified TCR beta libraries were sequenced as 87-base-pair reads on the Illumina HiSeq System. On the study's bioinformatics: Across the 700 or so repertoires, a later analysis counted about 81 million unique TCR beta chains, roughly 11 million of which were shared by at least two donors. To remove PCR and sequencing errors, raw reads were error-corrected and collapsed into unique sequences using a nearest-neighbor algorithm that merged closely related sequences. Alignment of CDR3 sequences to IMGT reference sequences was used to assign V, D and J gene segments. For a sequence to be retained, at least a six-nucleotide match to both a V gene segment and a J gene segment was required. Rearrangements were classified as productive when the CDR3 lacked stop codons and remained in frame with V and J, and all other rearrangements were classified as non-productive. Following IMGT convention, CDR3 was defined as the stretch from the second conserved V-encoded cysteine to the conserved J-encoded phenylalanine. The earlier analysis of a few hundred of the donors excluded any sequence lacking an unambiguous match to a single V gene segment. In an earlier analysis of 587 of the donors, V segments were called functional above 56.7% productive rearrangements and were called segregating when the between-donor standard deviation exceeded 5%. To diagnose cytomegalovirus status from the catalog of TCR beta chain sequences, a statistical classification framework was built. In a later analysis, TCR nucleotide sequences were compared against IMGT/GENE-DB human TR gene sequences so that V and J genes could be assigned. In a later analysis, CDR3 sequences and most-parsimonious VDJ recombination scenarios were assigned using the TCRdist pipeline. A later analysis defined each TCR beta chain by its CDR3 amino acid sequence plus V-gene family, and excluded reads lacking a unique V-gene family. A later analysis removed roughly 590 highly shared, low-generation-probability nucleotide sequences to deal with suspected cross-contamination and a sequencing artifact. For each public chain, a later analysis derived a clonal expansion index from normalized ranks of inferred template counts within each repertoire. In a later analysis, generation probabilities were computed with a VDJ recombination model fitted to out-of-frame rearrangements, and the resulting probabilities were checked against IGoR. In a later analysis, hypergeometric tests were used to score TCR-TCR, TCR-HLA and TCR-CMV co-occurrence, with a repertoire-size bias correction applied to TCR pairs. In a later analysis, false discovery rates were estimated by permuting HLA or CMV assignments 20 times. In a later analysis, co-occurring TCRs were grouped using DBSCAN, and TCRdist sequence similarity was added for clustering within HLA-allele-positive subsets. Repertoires with fewer than 30,000 or more than 120,000 public chains were left out of co-occurrence clustering, as were four to six repertoires with anomalous nucleotide sharing. This is the immuneACCESS table as TCRdb keeps it, with only in-frame sequences that have V and J called. A part of the clones is gone; compared with another copy, unresolved V genes explain less than half, and the rest is unexplained. V, J and clone size reflect that table, while D and trimming were determined from the DNA. This sample lists 60,000 to 90,000 clones; roughly 84% were detected once. The top ten clonotypes cover under 20% of the sample.

As regards this clone: Its antigen remains undetermined. No qualities accompany the bases; no much larger clone lies one base away.

Overall study results and their limits: At a false discovery rate of 0.05, a later analysis linked some 17,000 TCR beta sequences to specific HLA alleles. An earlier analysis of around 500 of the donors showed that most TCR beta V segments appeared in productive rearrangements either about 90% or about 30% of the time, which broadly matched IMGT annotations. A later genetic analysis reported fewer N-insertions in productive TCRs among donors in an Asian-associated ancestry cluster than the approximately 700-donor mean. In a later genetic analysis, a missense DCLRE1C variant was associated with V-gene and J-gene trimming of TCR beta chains, and the association was replicated in an independent cohort. The presence/absence analyses assumed that sequencing depth was roughly uniform across donors, and that assumption may not be true. A total of fewer than 200 TCR beta chains were listed by the study as associated with cytomegalovirus. A cluster of highly shared sequence variants was judged likely to be a technical artifact of the sequencing pipeline. A later analysis found that TCR association rates varied across HLA loci, with DRB1 alleles showing the most associated TCRs and HLA-C alleles the fewest. Because some donors lacked HLA typing at each locus, the association tests relied only on the typed subset. According to a later analysis, parvovirus B19, influenza, CMV and Epstein-Barr virus appeared linked to several top co-occurrence clusters. According to the authors, the approach could potentially be generalized to other disease states and immunological phenotypes. A further reported finding was that TCR beta sequences accurately predicted the HLA-A and HLA-B alleles for most subjects in the first cohort. Some IMGT-functional V segments, including TRBV6-2 and TRBV6-3, could not be told apart with the 87-base-pair reads, so those segments were excluded. Three of the identified cytomegalovirus-associated TCR beta chains were confirmed in vitro to be specific for cytomegalovirus antigens. Assigning TCR associations to individual alleles was difficult when HLA alleles, especially DR and DQ, strongly co-occurred. Across donors, most TCR sequences were observed very rarely, whereas some public TCRs were present in many individuals. A later analysis found that HLA-associated TCR beta chains were more clonally expanded and had lower generation probabilities than equally common non-associated chains. The classifier was reported to diagnose cytomegalovirus status with high specificity and sensitivity in both the original cohort and the validation cohort. The only immune exposure information available for the cohort was CMV serostatus. Because counts were too low, seventeen rarely observed V segments, including chromosome 9 orphons, were excluded from the earlier analysis of around 640 of the donors. Most CMV-associated TCR beta chains appeared to be HLA-restricted in a later analysis, and the HLA associations seemed to be driven largely by CMV exposure. Linkage disequilibrium might explain the correlated functional status among segregating V segments, but an unknown experimental factor could not be ruled out. The cohort was sequenced for TCR beta chains only, and without alpha or paired-chain data the features that could be detected were limited.

V and J are trimmed by 5 bases and 5 bases, and the gene matches miss 11 bases of the junction. Taken from cysteine to phenylalanine, the CDR3 has 15 residues. Only the CDR3 region is kept as DNA, spanning 45 bases read in frame from base 1. CDR1 and CDR2, per the germline V gene, are SGHTA and FQGTGA. Sequenced material: PBMCs. The receptor's source is a man between 65 and 85 years old in good health and CMV-seropositive. The chain joins TRBV7-3 to TRBJ2-5; the central 7 bases match TRBD2. CDR3 reads: CASSPQSGGEETQYF. The nucleotide sequence reads TGTGCCAGCAGCCCTCAAAGTGGGGGGGAGGAGACCCAGTACTTC.